Given below is one T cell receptor (beta chain) in context. Its antigen is not yet known. Per-base qualities were not stored, and no clone one base away is much larger. The CDR3 runs 15 amino acids, cysteine and phenylalanine included. The CDR3 DNA has 45 bases and is translated from base 1. Reading the germline V gene gives CDR1 SGHDT and CDR2 YYEEEE. The germline V and J ends show losses of 2 bases and 4 bases respectively, and no gene match explains 8 bases of the junction. The donors were healthy, HIV-negative adults who had no recently reported acute infections or vaccinations. Every donor was a Caucasian adult residing in Nashville, Tennessee, USA. CD8 memory samples were composed of magnetically selected CD45RO+ cells combined with CCR7-negative CD45RA+ effector memory (TemRA) cells. Blood was obtained by leukapheresis, after which PBMCs were separated by Ficoll-Histopaque density gradient centrifugation and cryopreserved in liquid nitrogen vapor phase. Analytical flow cytometry was used to check the purity and quantity of every magnetically sorted T cell population. Genomic DNA was isolated from every sorted fraction and measured by UV absorbance on a Nanodrop 2000c.

This specimen belongs to a study of shared clonotypes between healthy human individuals (dated by TCRdb to the early 2020s). Background on the whole study: Three men and a couple of women, aged 18 to 49 years, made up the cohort. Per donor, three plates each were used for CD4 naive and CD4 memory, two for CD8 naive, and one for CD8 memory. To estimate repertoire size and how much clonotype sharing occurs between individuals, the study deeply sequenced the blood TCR repertoires of five healthy adults. Libraries were prepared and TCR repertoires were sequenced by different laboratories using diverse techniques, in order to increase sequencing depth and limit assay-specific biases. Each donor's leukapheresis produced roughly between roughly 0.85 and 10 billion PBMCs. Overall study results and their limits: Across several donors, 4.5% to 6.5% of naive CD4, roughly 3.3% of naive CD8, approximately 2.5% of memory CD4, and approximately 0.4% of memory CD8 clonotypes were shared. Pairwise subsampling led to the expectation that sequencing depth would affect the degree of clonotype sharing among donors. Sampling was restricted to blood, and TCR repertoires in tissues likely differ from the TCR repertoires found in blood. Incomplete sequencing was indicated by rarefaction of sorted-subset datasets, despite the large sequencing depth. The genetic and exposure-history diversity represented was limited by the small number of donors. Naive subsets generally had larger estimated clonotype richness than memory subsets. Clonotypes shared by all four sorted-subset donors showed higher generation probabilities than non-shared clonotypes.

Using the deep immunoSEQ assay, TCR CDR3 regions were amplified from genomic DNA by multiplex PCR. Extracted genomic DNA from each cell subset was spread evenly across all wells of several immunoSEQ 96-well plates, with each plate serving as a replicate. For sorted subsets, approximately 210 ng genomic DNA, equal to 25,000 to 35,000 T cell genomes, was loaded into each replicate PCR. Purified libraries were quantified with a Qubit 3.0 fluorometer, sized on a Bioanalyzer 2100, and re-quantified with the KAPA Library Quantification kit. Every immunoSEQ 96-well plate was sequenced on a separate single-read 150-cycle Illumina NextSeq 550 flow cell. For the original study's pipeline: Because only junctional sequences without quality scores were contained in the immunoSEQ output, filtering matching that applied to full-length reads could not be performed. Sequences were annotated with PyIR, a Python wrapper for IgBLAST v1.9, and V/J genes and CDR3 were assigned using IMGT germline references. Reads were removed for weak V/J assignments (E-value above 1e-6), missing CDR3, stop codons, out-of-frame junctions, or ambiguous translated residues. V3J clonotypes were defined as sequences sharing the same inferred V gene, J gene, and CDR3 amino acid sequence. Percentage overlap between repertoires was calculated by dividing the number of shared unique clonotypes by the size of the smaller repertoire. Richness of each repertoire was evaluated using RTK rarefaction, the Chao1 estimator, and Recon v2.1 estimates of unobserved clonotypes. For all TCRbeta clonotypes obtained by the gDNA method from a handful of donors, generation probabilities were computed with OLGA. TCRdb provides this immuneACCESS table in a form limited to in-frame rearrangements. Some clones are lacking; in checked studies, under half of them reflect an unresolved V gene, and why the rest are absent is not known. That table supplies the V and J calls and clone size; D and trimming were determined from the DNA. For this sample the table gives 650,000 to 700,000 clones, of which 80% to 95% were detected only once. Clones ranked in the top ten supply 30% to 35% of the sample.

This chain joins TRBV5-6 to TRBJ2-7; 8 central nucleotides agree with TRBD2. Sequenced input: memory CD8+ T cells from PBMCs. Read against the paper, the sample's cell subset or site label means: CD45RO+ cells pooled with CCR7-negative TemRA cells. The receptor was derived from a man aged 18-30 years in good health. Some clones in this sample may be carry-over from other donors' samples. The DNA is TGTGCCAGCAGCTTAGGTAGCGGGATTCAGTACGAGCAGTACTTC. This sequence encodes CASSLGSGIQYEQYF.